These T cell receptor beta chains were read from a single sample in a study of shared clonotypes between healthy human individuals. The protocol was immunoSEQ multiplex PCR, while the TCRdb copy is restricted to in-frame clones and leaves out a portion. The sample records hundreds of thousands of clones, less than 80% being singletons. Source material: memory CD4+ T cells sorted from blood. The receptors stem from a woman in her thirties in good health. The CDR3 runs from the conserved cysteine through the conserved F or W. D genes are given only for firm matches. Expanded clones are given a class, and other clones once, few, many or no size at all.

d_call j_call v_call clone_size cdr3_aa cdr3_nt
NA TRBJ2-2 TRBV18 NA CASSPLTVQGSGELFF TGTGCCAGCTCACCTCTAACGGTCCAGGGTTCCGGGGAGCTGTTTTTT
TRBD2 TRBJ2-7 TRBV27 NA CAVAVGGSRHEQYF TGTGCCGTCGCGGTGGGCGGGAGTAGGCACGAGCAGTACTTC
NA TRBJ1-1 TRBV27 NA CASSLQGYTEAFF TGTGCCAGCAGTTTGCAGGGATACACTGAAGCTTTCTTT
NA TRBJ1-1 TRBV7-8 NA CASSLVPGSGNTEAFF TGTGCCAGCAGCTTAGTTCCTGGAAGCGGGAACACTGAAGCTTTCTTT
NA TRBJ2-7 TRBV30 once CAWSVGLTRPYEQYF TGTGCCTGGAGTGTAGGGCTAACTAGACCCTACGAGCAGTACTTC
TRBD2 TRBJ2-1 TRBV30 NA CAWRAGVGDEQFF TGTGCCTGGAGGGCGGGAGTAGGGGATGAGCAGTTCTTC
NA TRBJ1-5 TRBV28 NA CASRRTANSNQPQHF TGTGCCAGCAGGAGGACAGCGAATAGCAATCAGCCCCAGCATTTT
NA TRBJ2-2 TRBV5-1 NA CASSLALMTGGGAYTGELFF TGCGCCAGCAGCTTGGCGCTTATGACAGGAGGGGGTGCGTACACCGGGGAGCTGTTTTTT
NA TRBJ2-7 TRBV2 NA CASSGTVGTYEQYF TGTGCCAGCAGTGGGACAGTTGGGACCTACGAGCAGTACTTC
TRBD1 TRBJ2-7 TRBV18 NA CASSPLGQGEQYF TGTGCCAGCTCACCACTTGGACAGGGTGAGCAGTACTTC
TRBD2 TRBJ2-1 TRBV11-2 NA CASRFLGTSLYYEQFF TGTGCCAGCAGATTCCTCGGGACTAGCCTTTATTATGAGCAGTTCTTC
NA TRBJ1-4 TRBV29-1 NA CSVDGVGDSNEKLFF TGCAGCGTTGACGGAGTGGGAGACTCTAATGAAAAACTGTTTTTT
NA TRBJ2-1 TRBV27 NA CASSWGTTYNEQFF TGTGCCAGCAGTTGGGGAACCACCTACAATGAGCAGTTCTTC
TRBD1 TRBJ2-2 TRBV19 NA CAIDIGGADTGELFF TGTGCCATCGATATAGGGGGCGCGGACACCGGGGAGCTGTTTTTT
TRBD2 TRBJ2-7 TRBV27 NA CASTPLYPAGLPYEQYF TGTGCCAGCACCCCACTTTATCCCGCGGGACTACCCTACGAGCAGTACTTC
TRBD1 TRBJ2-7 TRBV7-6 NA CASSSQGAYEQYF TGTGCCAGCAGCTCTCAGGGGGCCTACGAGCAGTACTTC
NA TRBJ2-2 TRBV6-1 NA CASFPLGGRTGELFF TGTGCCAGCTTCCCCTTGGGGGGCAGGACCGGGGAGCTGTTTTTT
NA TRBJ2-2 TRBV1 NA CTSSEAVTGELFF TGCACCAGCAGCGAAGCGGTCACCGGGGAGCTGTTTTTT
TRBD1 TRBJ1-4 TRBV6-6 NA CAIGQVGGTNEKLFF TGTGCCATAGGACAGGTGGGAGGAACTAATGAAAAACTGTTTTTT
NA TRBJ2-2 TRBV6-4 once CASSSEPGGELFF TGTGCCAGCAGTTCGGAGCCGGGCGGGGAGCTGTTTTTT
NA TRBJ2-1 TRBV2 NA CASKPGEKHTDEQFF TGTGCCAGCAAGCCGGGAGAAAAACATACCGATGAGCAGTTCTTC
NA TRBJ2-7 TRBV7-9 many CASSLGLSGLQYF TGTGCCAGCAGCTTAGGTCTTTCCGGCCTGCAGTACTTC
NA TRBJ2-7 TRBV10-1 many CASSESQGLLYEQYF TGCGCCAGCAGTGAGTCGCAGGGGCTCCTGTACGAGCAGTACTTC
NA TRBJ1-4 TRBV27 NA CATRRWGTTNEKLFF TGTGCCACCCGGCGGTGGGGGACAACTAATGAAAAACTGTTTTTT
TRBD2 TRBJ2-1 TRBV7-7 NA CASSRGGSYNEQFF TGTGCCAGCAGCCGCGGGGGCTCCTACAATGAGCAGTTCTTC
NA TRBJ2-1 TRBV4-1 NA CASSQGDRGNEQFF TGCGCCAGCAGCCAAGGGGATAGGGGCAATGAGCAGTTCTTC
TRBD1 TRBJ2-2 TRBV19 NA CASSMSQGAIGELFF TGTGCCAGTAGTATGTCGCAGGGGGCAATCGGGGAGCTGTTTTTT
NA TRBJ2-1 TRBV11-2 NA CASSLPLGFVNNEQFF TGTGCCAGCAGCCTCCCCTTGGGGTTCGTGAACAATGAGCAGTTCTTC
NA TRBJ2-1 TRBV6-5 NA CASREDPTGNEQFF TGTGCCAGCAGGGAAGACCCGACAGGCAATGAGCAGTTCTTC
NA TRBJ1-3 TRBV2 NA CASSEEAPSGNTIYF TGTGCCAGCAGTGAAGAGGCCCCCTCTGGAAACACCATATATTTT
NA TRBJ1-4 TRBV5-1 NA CASSMGPVNEKLFF TGCGCCAGCAGCATGGGACCGGTTAATGAAAAACTGTTTTTT
TRBD1 TRBJ2-2 TRBV6-4 once CASSDGQGDTGELFF TGTGCCAGCAGCGACGGACAGGGGGACACCGGGGAGCTGTTTTTT
TRBD2 TRBJ2-3 TRBV11-1 NA CASSTGLTTDTQYF TGTGCCAGCAGCACGGGACTAACCACAGATACGCAGTATTTT
NA TRBJ1-1 TRBV5-4 NA CASSLSRNTEAFF TGTGCCAGCAGCTTGAGCAGGAACACTGAAGCTTTCTTT
NA TRBJ1-4 TRBV14 NA CASSRLTGTRNEKLFF TGTGCCAGCAGCCGACTAACCGGGACGAGAAATGAAAAACTGTTTTTT
NA TRBJ2-7 TRBV5-1 many CASSLGRGSYEQYF TGCGCCAGCAGCTTGGGTAGGGGGTCCTACGAGCAGTACTTC
NA TRBJ1-1 TRBV29-1 few CSVEEGDREAFF TGCAGCGTTGAAGAGGGAGACAGAGAAGCTTTCTTT
NA TRBJ2-1 TRBV15 NA CATRVSSSYNEQFF TGTGCCACCCGGGTCTCCAGCTCCTACAATGAGCAGTTCTTC
TRBD2 TRBJ2-3 TRBV9 NA CASSLAGAGDTQYF TGTGCCAGCAGCCTAGCGGGAGCCGGGGATACGCAGTATTTT
NA TRBJ2-7 TRBV6-5 NA CASRRGQNEQYF TGTGCCAGCAGAAGGGGACAAAACGAGCAGTACTTC
TRBD1 TRBJ1-1 TRBV7-6 NA CASSLRQGAEAFF TGTGCCAGCAGCCTCCGACAGGGGGCTGAAGCTTTCTTT
NA TRBJ1-2 TRBV5-4 NA CASSLSPTNYGYTF TGTGCCAGCAGCTTGAGCCCGACAAACTATGGCTACACCTTC
TRBD1 TRBJ1-4 TRBV19 NA CASKTGTGDEKLFF TGTGCCAGTAAAACCGGGACAGGGGATGAAAAACTGTTTTTT
NA TRBJ2-5 TRBV30 once CAWSVVKETQYF TGTGCCTGGAGTGTCGTTAAGGAGACCCAGTACTTC
TRBD2 TRBJ2-3 TRBV28 NA CASSLFGLAGGDTQYF TGTGCCAGCAGTTTATTCGGACTAGCGGGAGGAGATACGCAGTATTTT
NA TRBJ2-3 TRBV30 NA CAWSVVRGTDTQYF TGTGCCTGGAGTGTAGTGCGGGGCACAGATACGCAGTATTTT
TRBD2 TRBJ2-2 TRBV6-5 few CATLAGANTGELFF TGTGCCACCCTAGCGGGGGCGAACACCGGGGAGCTGTTTTTT
NA TRBJ2-1 TRBV6-6 NA CASSLPSYNEQFF TGTGCCAGCAGCCTACCCTCCTACAATGAGCAGTTCTTC
TRBD1 TRBJ2-4 TRBV19 NA CASSSPGQGGNIQYF TGTGCCAGTAGTAGCCCGGGACAGGGGGGTAACATTCAGTACTTC
NA TRBJ1-2 TRBV2 NA CASNLDPRTNHGYTF TGTGCCAGCAATCTAGACCCGAGGACGAACCATGGCTACACCTTC
TRBD1 TRBJ1-4 TRBV15 NA CATSRDVGTEEKLFF TGTGCCACCAGCAGAGATGTAGGGACAGAGGAAAAACTGTTTTTT
NA TRBJ2-5 TRBV5-1 NA CASSPASLRETQYF TGCGCCAGCAGCCCAGCTAGTCTCCGGGAGACCCAGTACTTC
TRBD2 TRBJ2-7 TRBV6-5 NA CASSSTSGSAEQYF TGTGCCAGCAGTTCGACTAGCGGGAGCGCCGAGCAGTACTTC
NA TRBJ1-2 TRBV28 NA CASSPELGAGYGYTF TGTGCCAGCAGCCCAGAACTGGGGGCGGGCTATGGCTACACCTTC
TRBD1 TRBJ2-5 TRBV5-1 NA CASSSPGGETQYF TGCGCCAGCAGCTCCCCAGGGGGCGAGACCCAGTACTTC
NA TRBJ2-7 TRBV6-5 NA CASSRETAAYEQYF TGTGCCAGCAGTAGAGAGACGGCGGCCTACGAGCAGTACTTC